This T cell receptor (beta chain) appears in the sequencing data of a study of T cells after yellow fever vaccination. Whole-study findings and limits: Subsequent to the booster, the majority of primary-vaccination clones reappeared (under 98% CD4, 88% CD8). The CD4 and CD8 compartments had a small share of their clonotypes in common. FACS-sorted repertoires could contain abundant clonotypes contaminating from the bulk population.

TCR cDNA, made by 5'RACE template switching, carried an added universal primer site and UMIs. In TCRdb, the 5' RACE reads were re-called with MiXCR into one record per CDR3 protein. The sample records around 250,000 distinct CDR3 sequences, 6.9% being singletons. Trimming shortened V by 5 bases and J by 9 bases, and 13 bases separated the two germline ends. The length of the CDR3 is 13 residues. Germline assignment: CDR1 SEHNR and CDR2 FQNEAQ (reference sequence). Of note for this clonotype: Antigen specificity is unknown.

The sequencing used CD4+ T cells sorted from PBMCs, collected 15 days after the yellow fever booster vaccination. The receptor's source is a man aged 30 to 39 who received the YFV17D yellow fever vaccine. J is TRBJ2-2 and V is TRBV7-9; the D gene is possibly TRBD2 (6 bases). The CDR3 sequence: CASSPWDFRELFF. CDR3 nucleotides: TGTGCCAGCAGCCCCTGGGACTTCCGGGAGCTGTTTTTT.